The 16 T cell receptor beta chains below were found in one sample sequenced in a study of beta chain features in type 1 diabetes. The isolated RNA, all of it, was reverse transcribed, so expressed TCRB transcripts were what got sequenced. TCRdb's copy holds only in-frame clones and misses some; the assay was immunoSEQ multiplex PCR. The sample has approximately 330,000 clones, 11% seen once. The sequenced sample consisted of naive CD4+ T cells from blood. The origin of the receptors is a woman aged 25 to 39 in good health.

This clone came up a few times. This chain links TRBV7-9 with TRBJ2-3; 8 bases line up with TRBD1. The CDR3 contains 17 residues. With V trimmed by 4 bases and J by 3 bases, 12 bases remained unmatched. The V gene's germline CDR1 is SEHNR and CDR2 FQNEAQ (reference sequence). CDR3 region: CASSWRTGSTLTDTQYF. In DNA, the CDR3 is TGTGCCAGCAGCTGGAGGACAGGGTCGACTCTGACAGATACGCAGTATTTT.

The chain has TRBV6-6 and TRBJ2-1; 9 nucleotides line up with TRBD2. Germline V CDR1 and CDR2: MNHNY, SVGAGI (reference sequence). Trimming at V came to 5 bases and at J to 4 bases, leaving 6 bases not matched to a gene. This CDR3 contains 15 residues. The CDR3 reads CASSGLAGGYNEQFF. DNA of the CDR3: TGTGCCAGCAGTGGTCTGGCGGGAGGGTACAATGAGCAGTTCTTC.

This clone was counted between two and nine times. This CDR3 is CAISEGAGNPYGYTF. The DNA for the CDR3 is TGTGCCATCAGTGAGGGGGCAGGCAATCCCTATGGCTACACCTTC. This chain connects TRBV10-3 to TRBJ1-2, with D perhaps matching TRBD1 (5 bases). The V and J ends lost 2 bases and 4 bases respectively, with 14 bases between them. The V gene's germline CDR1 is ENHRY and CDR2 SYGVKD. The length of the CDR3 is 15 residues.

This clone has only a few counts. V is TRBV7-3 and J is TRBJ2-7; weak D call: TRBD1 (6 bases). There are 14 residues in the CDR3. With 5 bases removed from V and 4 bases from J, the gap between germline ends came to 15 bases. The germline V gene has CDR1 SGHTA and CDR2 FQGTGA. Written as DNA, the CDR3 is TGTGCCAGCAGCATGACAGGTCAGGGGTACGAGCAGTACTTC. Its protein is CASSMTGQGYEQYF. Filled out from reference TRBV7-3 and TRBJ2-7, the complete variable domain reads GAGVSQTPSNKVTEKGKYVELRCDPISGHTALYWYRQSLGQGPEFLIYFQGTGAADDSGLPNDRFFAVRPEGSVSTLKIQRTERGDSAVYLCASSMTGQGYEQYFGPGTRLTVT.

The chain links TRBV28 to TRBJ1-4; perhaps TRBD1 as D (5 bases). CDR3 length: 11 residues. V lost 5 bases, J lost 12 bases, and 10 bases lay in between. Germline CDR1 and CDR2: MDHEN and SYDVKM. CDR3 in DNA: TGTGCCAGCAGTGGCAGGGTAGAACTGTTTTTT. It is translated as CASSGRVELFF.

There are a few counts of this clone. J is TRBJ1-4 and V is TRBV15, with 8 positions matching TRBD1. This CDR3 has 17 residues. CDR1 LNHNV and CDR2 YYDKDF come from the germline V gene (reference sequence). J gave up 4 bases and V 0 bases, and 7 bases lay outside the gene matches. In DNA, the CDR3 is TGTGCCACCAGCAGAGAGGTGGGACAGGCGAATAATGAAAAACTGTTTTTT. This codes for CATSREVGQANNEKLFF.

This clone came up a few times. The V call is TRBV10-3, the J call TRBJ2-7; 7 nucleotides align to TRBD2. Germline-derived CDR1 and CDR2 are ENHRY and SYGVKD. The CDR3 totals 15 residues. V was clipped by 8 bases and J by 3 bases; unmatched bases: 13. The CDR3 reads CAIGNRDGGYYEQYF. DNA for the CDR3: TGTGCCATCGGAAACCGGGACGGGGGGTACTACGAGCAGTACTTC.

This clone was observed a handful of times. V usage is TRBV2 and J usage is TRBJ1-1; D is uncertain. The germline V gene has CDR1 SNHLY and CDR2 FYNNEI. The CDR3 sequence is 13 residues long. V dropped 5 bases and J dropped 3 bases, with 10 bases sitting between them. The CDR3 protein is CASSPGSYTEAFF. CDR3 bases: TGTGCCAGCAGTCCGGGGTCCTACACTGAAGCTTTCTTT.

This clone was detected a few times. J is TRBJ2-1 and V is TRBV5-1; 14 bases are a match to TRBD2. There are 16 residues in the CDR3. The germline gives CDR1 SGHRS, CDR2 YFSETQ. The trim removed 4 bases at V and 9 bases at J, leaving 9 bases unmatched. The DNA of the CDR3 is TGCGCCAGCAGCATCCGACTAGCGGGAGGGCCGGGTGAGCAGTTCTTC. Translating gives CASSIRLAGGPGEQFF. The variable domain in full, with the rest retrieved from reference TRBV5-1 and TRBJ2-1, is KAGVTQTPRYLIKTRGQQVTLSCSPISGHRSVSWYQQTPGQGLQFLFEYFSETQRNKGNFPGRFSGRQFSNSRSEMNVSTLELGDSALYLCASSIRLAGGPGEQFFGPGTRLTVL.

CDR3 sequence: CASSVFERQGSPSWGYTF. In DNA form, the CDR3 reads TGTGCCAGCTCAGTTTTCGAACGACAGGGATCGCCTTCTTGGGGCTACACCTTC. The chain has TRBV18 and TRBJ1-2, with 7 bases matching TRBD1. V was clipped by 5 bases and J by 8 bases; unmatched bases: 23. CDR3 length: 18 amino acids. The germline V gene has CDR1 KGHSH and CDR2 LQKENI.

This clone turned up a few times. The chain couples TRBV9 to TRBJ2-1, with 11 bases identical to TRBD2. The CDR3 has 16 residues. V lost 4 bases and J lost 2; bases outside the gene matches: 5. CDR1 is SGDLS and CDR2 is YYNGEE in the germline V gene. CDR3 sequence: CASSMTTSGAYNEQFF. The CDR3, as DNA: TGTGCCAGCAGCATGACGACTAGCGGGGCCTACAATGAGCAGTTCTTC.

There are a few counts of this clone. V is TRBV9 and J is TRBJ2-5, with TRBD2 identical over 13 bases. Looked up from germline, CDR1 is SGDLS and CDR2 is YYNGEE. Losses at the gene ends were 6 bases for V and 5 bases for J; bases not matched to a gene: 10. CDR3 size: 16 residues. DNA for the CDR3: TGTGCCAGCAACCGTGGACTAGCGGGAGAACTGGAGACCCAGTACTTC. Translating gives CASNRGLAGELETQYF.

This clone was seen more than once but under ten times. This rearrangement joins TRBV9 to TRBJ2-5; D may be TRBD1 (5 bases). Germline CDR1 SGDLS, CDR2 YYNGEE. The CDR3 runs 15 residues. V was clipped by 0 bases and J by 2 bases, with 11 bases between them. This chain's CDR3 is CASSVDGQGQETQYF. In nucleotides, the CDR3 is TGTGCCAGCAGCGTAGACGGGCAGGGTCAAGAGACCCAGTACTTC.

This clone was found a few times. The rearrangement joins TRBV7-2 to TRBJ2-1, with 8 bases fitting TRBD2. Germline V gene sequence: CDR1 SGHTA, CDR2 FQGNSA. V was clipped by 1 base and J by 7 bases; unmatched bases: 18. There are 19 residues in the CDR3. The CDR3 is CASSLGVPGGPLLSNEQFF. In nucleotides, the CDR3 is TGTGCCAGCAGCTTAGGGGTTCCGGGAGGGCCCCTTTTGAGTAATGAGCAGTTCTTC.

The CDR3 DNA is TGTGCCAGCAGCTTGCCGGGACAGCACTACAATGAGCAGTTCTTC. Translating it yields CASSLPGQHYNEQFF. The chain links TRBV7-2 to TRBJ2-1; 7 nucleotides align to TRBD1. Germline trimming cut 3 bases from V and 3 bases from J; bases unmatched to any gene: 5. Germline CDR1 SGHTA, CDR2 FQGNSA. The CDR3 has 15 residues.

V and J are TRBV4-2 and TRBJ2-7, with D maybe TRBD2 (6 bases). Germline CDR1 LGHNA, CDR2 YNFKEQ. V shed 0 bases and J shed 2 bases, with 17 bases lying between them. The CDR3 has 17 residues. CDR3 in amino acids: CASSQDPGLLLPYEQYF. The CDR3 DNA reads TGTGCCAGCAGCCAAGATCCGGGACTCCTTCTTCCCTACGAGCAGTACTTC.